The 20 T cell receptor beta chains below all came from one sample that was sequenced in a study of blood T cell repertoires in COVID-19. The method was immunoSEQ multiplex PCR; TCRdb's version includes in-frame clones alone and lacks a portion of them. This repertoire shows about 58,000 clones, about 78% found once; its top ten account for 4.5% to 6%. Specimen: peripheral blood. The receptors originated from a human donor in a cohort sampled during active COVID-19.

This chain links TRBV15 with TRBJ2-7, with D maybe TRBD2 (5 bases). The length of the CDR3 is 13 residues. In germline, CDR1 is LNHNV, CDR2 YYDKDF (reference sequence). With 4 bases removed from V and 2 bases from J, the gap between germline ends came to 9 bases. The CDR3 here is CATSNGMTYEQYF. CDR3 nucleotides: TGTGCCACCAGCAACGGGATGACCTACGAGCAGTACTTC.

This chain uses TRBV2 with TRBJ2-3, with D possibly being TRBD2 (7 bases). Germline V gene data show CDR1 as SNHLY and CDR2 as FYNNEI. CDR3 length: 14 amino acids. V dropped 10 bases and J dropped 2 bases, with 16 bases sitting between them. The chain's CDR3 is CATLGGGATDTQYF. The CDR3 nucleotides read TGTGCCACCCTGGGAGGGGGGGCCACAGATACGCAGTATTTT.

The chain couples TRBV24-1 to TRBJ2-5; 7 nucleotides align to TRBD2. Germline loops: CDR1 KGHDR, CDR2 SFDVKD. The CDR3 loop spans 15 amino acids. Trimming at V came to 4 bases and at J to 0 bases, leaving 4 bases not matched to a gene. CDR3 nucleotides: TGTGCCACCAGTGAGGGGACTATTCACCAAGAGACCCAGTACTTC. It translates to CATSEGTIHQETQYF.

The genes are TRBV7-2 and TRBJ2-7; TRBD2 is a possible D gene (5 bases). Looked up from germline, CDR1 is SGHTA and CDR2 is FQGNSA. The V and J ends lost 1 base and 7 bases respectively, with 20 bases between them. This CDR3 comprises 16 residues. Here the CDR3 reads CASSLDSTLPSQEQYF. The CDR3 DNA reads TGTGCCAGCAGCTTAGACTCTACCCTGCCTAGCCAGGAGCAGTACTTC.

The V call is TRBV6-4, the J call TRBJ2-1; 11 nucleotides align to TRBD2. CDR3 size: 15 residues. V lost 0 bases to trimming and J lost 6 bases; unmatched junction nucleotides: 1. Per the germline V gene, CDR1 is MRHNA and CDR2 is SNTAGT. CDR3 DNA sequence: TGTGCCAGCAGTGACTCTAGCGGGGGGGCCAATGAGCAGTTCTTC. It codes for CASSDSSGGANEQFF.

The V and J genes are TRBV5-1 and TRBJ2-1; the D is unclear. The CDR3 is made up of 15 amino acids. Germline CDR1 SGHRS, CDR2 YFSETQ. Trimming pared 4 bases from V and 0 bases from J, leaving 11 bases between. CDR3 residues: CASSPDRSSYNEQFF. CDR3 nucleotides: TGCGCCAGCAGCCCCGACCGGAGCTCCTACAATGAGCAGTTCTTC.

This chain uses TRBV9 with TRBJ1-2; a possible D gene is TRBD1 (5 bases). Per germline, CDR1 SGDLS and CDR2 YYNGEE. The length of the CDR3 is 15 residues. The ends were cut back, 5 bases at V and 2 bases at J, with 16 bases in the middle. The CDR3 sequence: CASSSYGWGNYGYTF. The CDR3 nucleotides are TGTGCCAGCAGTTCTTACGGCTGGGGCAACTATGGCTACACCTTC.

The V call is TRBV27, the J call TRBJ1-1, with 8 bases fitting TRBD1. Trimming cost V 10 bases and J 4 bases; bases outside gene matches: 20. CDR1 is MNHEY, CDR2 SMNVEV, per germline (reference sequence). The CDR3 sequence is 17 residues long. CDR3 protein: CAIYNIRDRSLCTEAFF. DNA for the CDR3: TGTGCCATCTATAATATCCGGGACAGGAGCCTTTGCACTGAAGCTTTCTTT.

CDR3 amino acids: CASSLNRVTEAFF. The DNA of the CDR3 is TGTGCCAGCAGCTTAAACAGGGTCACTGAAGCTTTCTTT. The chain combines TRBV7-8 with TRBJ1-1, with a tentative D call TRBD1 (6 bases). Germline CDR1 SGHVS, CDR2 FQNEAQ. This CDR3 region has 13 residues. Trimming removed 2 bases at V and 4 bases at J, with 8 bases between.

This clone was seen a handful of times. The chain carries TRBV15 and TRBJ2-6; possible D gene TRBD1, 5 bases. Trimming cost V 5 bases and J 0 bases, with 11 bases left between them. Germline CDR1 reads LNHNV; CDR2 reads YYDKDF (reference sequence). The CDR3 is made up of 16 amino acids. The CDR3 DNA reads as TGTGCCACCAGCGGCACAGGTGTCTCTGGGGCCAACGTCCTGACTTTC. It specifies CATSGTGVSGANVLTF.

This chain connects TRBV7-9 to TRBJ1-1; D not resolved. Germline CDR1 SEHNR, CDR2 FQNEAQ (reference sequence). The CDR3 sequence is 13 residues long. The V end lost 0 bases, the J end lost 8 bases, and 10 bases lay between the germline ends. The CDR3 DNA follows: TGTGCCAGCAGCTTAGCGCGGGCAGGCGAAGCTTTCTTT. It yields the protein CASSLARAGEAFF.

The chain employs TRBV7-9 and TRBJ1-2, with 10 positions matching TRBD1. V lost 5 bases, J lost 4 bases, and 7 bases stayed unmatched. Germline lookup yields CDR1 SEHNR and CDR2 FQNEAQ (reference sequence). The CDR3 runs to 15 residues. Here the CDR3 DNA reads TGTGCCAGCAGCACCGGGACAGGGGCCCCCTATGGCTACACCTTC. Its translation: CASSTGTGAPYGYTF.

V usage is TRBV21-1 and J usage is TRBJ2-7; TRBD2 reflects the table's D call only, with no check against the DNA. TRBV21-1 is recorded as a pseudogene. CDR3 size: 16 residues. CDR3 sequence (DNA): TGTGCCAGCAGCAGGTCGTTACTAGCGGGCCCCTACGAGCAGTACTTC. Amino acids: CASSRSLLAGPYEQYF.

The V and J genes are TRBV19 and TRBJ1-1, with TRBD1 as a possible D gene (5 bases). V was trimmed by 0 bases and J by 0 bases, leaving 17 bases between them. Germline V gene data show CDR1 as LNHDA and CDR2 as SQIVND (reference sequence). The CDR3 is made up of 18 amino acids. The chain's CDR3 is CASSIDPIGDMMNTEAFF. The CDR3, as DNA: TGTGCCAGTAGTATAGACCCCATAGGGGATATGATGAACACTGAAGCTTTCTTT. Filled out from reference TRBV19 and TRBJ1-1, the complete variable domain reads DGGITQSPKYLFRKEGQNVTLSCEQNLNHDAMYWYRQDPGQGLRLIYYSQIVNDFQKGDIAEGYSVSREKKESFPLTVTSAQKNPTAFYLCASSIDPIGDMMNTEAFFGQGTRLTVV.

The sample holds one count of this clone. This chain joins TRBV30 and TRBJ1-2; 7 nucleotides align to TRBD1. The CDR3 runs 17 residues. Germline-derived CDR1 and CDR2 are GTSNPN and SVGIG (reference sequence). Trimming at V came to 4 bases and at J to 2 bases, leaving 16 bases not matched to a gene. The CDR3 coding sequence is TGTGCCTGGATATCGGGGACAGTGGGGCCGAGGAACTATGGCTACACCTTC. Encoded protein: CAWISGTVGPRNYGYTF.

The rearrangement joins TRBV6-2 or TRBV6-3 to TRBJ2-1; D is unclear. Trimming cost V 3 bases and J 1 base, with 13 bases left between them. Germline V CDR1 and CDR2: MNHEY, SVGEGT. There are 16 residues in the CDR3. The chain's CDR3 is CASSYSGFSSYNEQFF. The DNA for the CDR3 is TGTGCCAGCAGTTATTCCGGTTTTAGTTCCTACAATGAGCAGTTCTTC.

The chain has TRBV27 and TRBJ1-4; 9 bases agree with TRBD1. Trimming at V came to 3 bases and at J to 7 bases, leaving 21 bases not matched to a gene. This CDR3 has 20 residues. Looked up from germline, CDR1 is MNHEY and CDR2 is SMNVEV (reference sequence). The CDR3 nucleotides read TGTGCCAGCAGTTTGGGGGGTTTTCGGGGACAGGGTGCGGCGGGTGAAAAACTGTTTTTT. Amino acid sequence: CASSLGGFRGQGAAGEKLFF.

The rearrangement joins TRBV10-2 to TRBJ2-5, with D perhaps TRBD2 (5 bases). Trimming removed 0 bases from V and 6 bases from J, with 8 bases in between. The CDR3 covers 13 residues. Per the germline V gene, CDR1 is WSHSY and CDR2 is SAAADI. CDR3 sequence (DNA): TGCGCCAGCAGTGAGTCGGAGCGGCAGACCCAGTACTTC. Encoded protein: CASSESERQTQYF.

This chain's CDR3 is CASSVGDTRPYGYTF. The CDR3 DNA reads TGTGCCAGCAGCGTAGGGGACACTAGACCATATGGCTACACCTTC. This sequence joins TRBV9 and TRBJ1-2; perhaps TRBD1 as D (6 bases). From germline, CDR1 is SGDLS and CDR2 YYNGEE. This CDR3 contains 15 residues. Between the trimmed V and J ends, which lost 0 bases and 5 bases, there was a span of 14 bases.

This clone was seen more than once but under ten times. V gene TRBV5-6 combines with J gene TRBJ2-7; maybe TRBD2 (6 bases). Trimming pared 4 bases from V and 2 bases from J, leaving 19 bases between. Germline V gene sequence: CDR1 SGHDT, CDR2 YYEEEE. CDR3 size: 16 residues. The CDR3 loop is CASSDTGGGETYEQYF. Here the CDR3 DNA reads TGTGCCAGCAGCGATACCGGGGGAGGCGAAACCTACGAGCAGTACTTC.